The 17 T cell receptor beta chains in this list originate from one sample, sequenced in a study of identical twins. TCRdb re-called the 5' RACE reads through MiXCR, storing one row per CDR3 protein. This table holds around 370,000 distinct CDR3 sequences, approximately 9.1% found once. Material for sequencing was naive T cells sorted from blood. The receptors here all came from a woman aged 45 to 65 in good health.

This clonotype was picked up a small number of times. V and J are TRBV27 and TRBJ2-7; 8 nucleotides match TRBD2. V gave up 2 bases and J gave up 3 bases; unmatched junction bases: 6. In germline, CDR1 is MNHEY, CDR2 SMNVEV (reference sequence). This CDR3 comprises 15 residues. This chain's CDR3 is CASSLAGGALYEQYF. DNA of the CDR3: TGTGCCAGCAGTTTAGCGGGGGGAGCACTCTACGAGCAGTACTTC.

This clonotype has just a few counts. The chain joins TRBV6-2 or TRBV6-3 to TRBJ2-2, with 9 bases aligning to TRBD2. Germline lookup yields CDR1 MNHEY and CDR2 SVGEGT. The CDR3 covers 17 residues. The V and J ends lost 2 bases and 2 bases, in that order; junction bases with no gene match: 6. The CDR3 DNA reads as TGTGCCAGCAGTTACCCGGCGGGAGGGGTTAACACCGGGGAGCTGTTTTTT. Translated: CASSYPAGGVNTGELFF.

In its sample, this clonotype was seen many times. The chain has TRBV5-1 and TRBJ2-1; perhaps TRBD1 as D (6 bases). V dropped 2 bases and J dropped 2 bases, with 11 bases sitting between them. Germline assignment: CDR1 SGHRS and CDR2 YFSETQ. The CDR3 contains 15 residues. For the CDR3, the DNA is TGCGCCAGCAGCTTAAGCAGGGGAGCCTACAATGAGCAGTTCTTC. Its translation is CASSLSRGAYNEQFF.

This clonotype occurred many times. The chain links TRBV3-1 to TRBJ1-2; no clear D gene. CDR3 length equals 15 residues. V shed 3 bases and J shed 1 base, with 12 bases lying between them. In germline, CDR1 is LGHDT, CDR2 YNNKEL (reference sequence). DNA for the CDR3: TGTGCCAGCAGCCACTTTCTGGCCGTTAACTATGGCTACACCTTC. It specifies CASSHFLAVNYGYTF.

This clonotype was detected only a few times. This chain joins TRBV24-1 and TRBJ2-1; 8 nucleotides agree with TRBD2. The CDR3 totals 14 residues. CDR1 and CDR2 (germline): KGHDR, SFDVKD. The junction had 7 bases not matched to a gene; V was cut back by 4 bases and J by 9 bases. The CDR3 DNA reads as TGTGCCACCAGTGAGGTCCCCGGGAGGGGTGAGCAGTTCTTC. It is translated as CATSEVPGRGEQFF.

This clonotype was found a few times. The chain employs TRBV20-1 and TRBJ2-6, with D unclear. Germline CDR1 is DFQATT and CDR2 is SNEGSKA (reference sequence). There are 15 residues in the CDR3. The V end was cut by 0 bases, the J end by 2 bases, with 8 bases between. The CDR3 protein is CSARDPAAGANVLTF. The CDR3 DNA reads as TGCAGTGCTAGAGATCCTGCGGCTGGGGCCAACGTCCTGACTTTC.

A few counts support this clonotype. This chain links TRBV5-1 with TRBJ2-5; TRBD1 might be the D (6 bases). V was trimmed by 4 bases and J by 0 bases, leaving 10 bases between them. The CDR3 spans 14 residues. Per the germline V gene, CDR1 is SGHRS and CDR2 is YFSETQ. Here the CDR3 reads CASSTDSDQETQYF. Written as DNA, the CDR3 is TGCGCCAGCAGCACGGACAGTGACCAAGAGACCCAGTACTTC.

The genes are TRBV27 and TRBJ2-2, with TRBD2 as a possible D gene (6 bases). Trimming removed 6 bases from V and 6 bases from J, with 14 bases in between. Germline V gene lookup returns CDR1 MNHEY and CDR2 SMNVEV (reference sequence). The CDR3 contains 14 residues. The CDR3 here is CASRPIGEAGELFF. In DNA, the CDR3 is TGTGCCAGCAGACCAATTGGGGAGGCCGGGGAGCTGTTTTTT.

V gene TRBV2 combines with J gene TRBJ2-4; D not certain. The CDR3 has 14 amino acids. Trimming pared 4 bases from V and 1 base from J, leaving 8 bases between. Germline-derived CDR1 and CDR2 are SNHLY and FYNNEI. The CDR3 protein is CASSARFAKNIQYF. DNA of the CDR3: TGTGCCAGCAGTGCGAGGTTCGCCAAAAACATTCAGTACTTC.

This chain connects TRBV12-5 to TRBJ2-2; perhaps D is TRBD1 or TRBD2 (5 bases each). Trimming took off 7 bases at V and 8 bases at J, with 14 bases between the two ends. Germline V gene sequence: CDR1 LGHNT, CDR2 FRNRAP. The CDR3 is 13 residues long. The CDR3 sequence: CASASLGVGELFF. The CDR3 DNA is TGTGCTAGTGCTTCCCTGGGGGTTGGGGAGCTGTTTTTT.

This clonotype was picked up a small number of times. The chain combines TRBV12-3 or TRBV12-4 with TRBJ2-7; 7 nucleotides match TRBD2. This CDR3 has 14 amino acids. V trimming: 0 bases; J trimming: 6 bases; junction bases outside the gene matches: 5. The CDR3: CASSLASGTGEQYV. CDR3 in DNA: TGTGCCAGCAGTTTAGCCAGCGGGACTGGCGAGCAGTACGTC.

Worth noting for this clonotype: Being one base from a much bigger clone, this may be a read error. The chain combines TRBV2 with TRBJ2-1; 7 positions agree with TRBD2. Germline loops: CDR1 SNHLY, CDR2 FYNNEI. Germline trimming cut 0 bases from V and 0 bases from J; bases unmatched to any gene: 8. This CDR3 contains 18 residues. The CDR3 bases are TGTGCCAGCAGTGAAGCAGAGACTAGCAGGAGCTCCTACAATGAGCAGTTCTTC. Translating gives CASSEAETSRSSYNEQFF.

The CDR3: CSARDLDWAQGSVYGYTF. The CDR3, as DNA: TGCAGTGCTAGAGATCTAGACTGGGCCCAGGGTTCGGTCTATGGCTACACCTTC. V usage is TRBV20-1 and J usage is TRBJ1-2, with D possibly being TRBD1 (5 bases). Germline V gene sequence: CDR1 DFQATT, CDR2 SNEGSKA (reference sequence). The CDR3 has 18 amino acids. V lost 0 bases and J 4 bases, leaving 24 bases between the germline ends.

Only a few counts were recorded for this clonotype. The genes are TRBV12-3 or TRBV12-4 and TRBJ1-6; TRBD1 aligns across 7 bases. The CDR3 sequence is 15 residues long. Trimming cost V 6 bases and J 7 bases; bases outside gene matches: 9. The CDR3 sequence: CASSPKGARNSPLHF. As DNA, the CDR3 is TGTGCCAGCAGCCCAAAGGGGGCTAGGAATTCACCCCTCCACTTT.

This clonotype was counted a few times. This chain links TRBV5-1 with TRBJ1-1, with TRBD1 as a possible D gene (6 bases). The V end was cut by 2 bases, the J end by 6 bases, with 8 bases between. Germline V gives CDR1 SGHRS, CDR2 YFSETQ. The length of the CDR3 is 12 residues. The DNA of the CDR3 is TGCGCCAGCAGCTTCGAGGGGGCTGAAGCTTTCTTT. Protein product: CASSFEGAEAFF.

Comment on this clonotype: A much more abundant neighbour one base away suggests this may be a read error. V usage is TRBV29-1 and J usage is TRBJ2-5; D unclear. The CDR3 has 12 residues. From germline, CDR1 is SQVTM and CDR2 ANQGSEA. V lost 7 bases to trimming and J lost 4 bases, with 13 bases between them. Written as DNA, the CDR3 is TGCAGCGCCCTGGTGGTTTCAGAGACCCAGTACTTC. Its translation is CSALVVSETQYF. The full variable domain, completed using reference TRBV29-1 and TRBJ2-5, is SAVISQKPSRDICQRGTSLTIQCQVDSQVTMMFWYRQQPGQSLTLIATANQGSEATYESGFVIDKFPISRPNLTFSTLTVSNMSPEDSSIYLCSALVVSETQYFGPGTRLLVL.

There are many counts of this clonotype. The J gene is TRBJ2-1, the V gene TRBV5-1; D not resolved. Trimming removed 2 bases at V and 5 bases at J, with 14 bases between. The CDR3 covers 15 residues. Germline values: CDR1 SGHRS, CDR2 YFSETQ. The CDR3 loop is CASSLGRTKNNEQFF. The DNA of the CDR3 is TGCGCCAGCAGCTTAGGGCGTACTAAAAACAATGAGCAGTTCTTC.